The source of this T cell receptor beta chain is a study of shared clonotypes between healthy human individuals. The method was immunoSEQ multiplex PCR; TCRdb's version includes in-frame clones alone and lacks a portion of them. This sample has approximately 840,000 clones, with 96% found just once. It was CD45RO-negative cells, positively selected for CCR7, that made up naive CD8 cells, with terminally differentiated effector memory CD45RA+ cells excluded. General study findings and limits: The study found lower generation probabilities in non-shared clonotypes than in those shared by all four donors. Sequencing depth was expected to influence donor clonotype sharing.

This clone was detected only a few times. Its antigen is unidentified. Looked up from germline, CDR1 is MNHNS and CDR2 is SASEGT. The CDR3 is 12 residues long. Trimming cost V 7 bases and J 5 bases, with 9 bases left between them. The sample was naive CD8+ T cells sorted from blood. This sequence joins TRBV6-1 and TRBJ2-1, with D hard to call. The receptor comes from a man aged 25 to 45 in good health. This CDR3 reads CASTLYNNEQFF. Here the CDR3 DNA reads TGTGCCAGCACACTTTACAACAATGAGCAGTTCTTC.